Below are 31 T cell receptor beta chains sequenced from a single sample in a study of OX40 agonist ivuxolimab in advanced cancers. Profiling relied on immunoSEQ multiplex PCR, and the TCRdb table lists in-frame clones only, not all of them. The sample holds roughly 82,000 clones, roughly 90% seen once. The source material was CD4+ or CD8+ T cells sorted from blood, sampled in a trial of the OX40 agonist ivuxolimab. These receptors were obtained from an adult with an advanced solid tumor such as melanoma, head and neck, liver or kidney cancer.

J is TRBJ1-5 and V is TRBV4-1; a weak D match, TRBD1 (5 bases). V was clipped by 1 base and J by 5 bases, with 12 bases between them. The germline CDR1 and CDR2 sequences are MGHRA and YSYEKL. The CDR3 is made up of 15 amino acids. The CDR3 here is CASSQASRGDQPQHF. DNA for the CDR3: TGCGCCAGCAGCCAAGCCTCAAGGGGAGATCAGCCCCAGCATTTT.

This clone was detected once. The chain joins TRBV4-1 to TRBJ2-1; D is ambiguous. CDR3 length equals 13 residues. CDR1 and CDR2 from the germline V gene are MGHRA and YSYEKL. The germline V and J ends were trimmed by 0 bases and 12 bases, with 12 bases remaining between them. CDR3 residues: CASSQERAPRQFF. The CDR3 DNA reads TGCGCCAGCAGCCAAGAAAGGGCGCCGAGGCAGTTCTTC.

This sequence joins TRBV21-1 and TRBJ2-3; TRBD2, the table's D call, was not compared with the DNA. TRBV21-1 is tagged as a pseudogene. This CDR3 has 17 amino acids. The CDR3 protein is CASSKGGWGLHIDTQYF. Written as DNA, the CDR3 is TGTGCCAGCAGCAAAGGGGGTTGGGGACTACACATAGATACGCAGTATTTT.

The V and J genes are TRBV6-6 and TRBJ1-1; 7 nucleotides match TRBD1. The germline V gene has CDR1 MNHNY and CDR2 SVGAGI (reference sequence). Germline trimming cut 7 bases from V and 4 bases from J; bases unmatched to any gene: 3. This CDR3 spans 12 amino acids. CDR3 DNA: TGTGCCAGCACCAGACAGGGCACTGAAGCTTTCTTT. This gives the protein CASTRQGTEAFF.

The rearrangement joins TRBV18 to TRBJ1-1; perhaps TRBD1 as D (5 bases). The V gene lost 0 bases and the J gene lost 7 bases, with 15 bases spanning the gap. CDR3 length: 15 amino acids. The germline CDR1 and CDR2 sequences are KGHSH and LQKENI. The CDR3 spells CASSPPAAQGDEAFF. The CDR3 DNA reads as TGTGCCAGCTCACCACCTGCCGCCCAGGGAGATGAAGCTTTCTTT.

This sequence joins TRBV6-5 and TRBJ1-5; no definite D call. Looked up from germline, CDR1 is MNHEY and CDR2 is SVGAGI. Between the trimmed V and J ends, which lost 6 bases and 11 bases, there was a span of 17 bases. The CDR3 runs to 13 residues. The CDR3 sequence: CASSPLSGESQHF. Written as DNA, the CDR3 is TGTGCCAGCAGCCCCTTAAGTGGGGAGTCCCAGCATTTT.

The chain carries TRBV5-6 and TRBJ2-1; D uncertain. V lost 1 base and J 9 bases, leaving 14 bases between the germline ends. CDR3 length: 14 amino acids. CDR1 and CDR2 (germline): SGHDT, YYEEEE. The CDR3 loop reads CASSLLSAGIEQFF. Here the CDR3 DNA reads TGTGCCAGCAGCTTGTTATCCGCAGGTATTGAGCAGTTCTTC.

This chain connects TRBV9 to TRBJ1-6, with unresolved D. Germline V gives CDR1 SGDLS, CDR2 YYNGEE. Trimming took off 2 bases at V and 7 bases at J, with 10 bases between the two ends. The CDR3 loop spans 14 amino acids. Written as DNA, the CDR3 is TGTGCCAGCAGCGTTGAGGCTACCAATTCACCCCTCCACTTT. Translating gives CASSVEATNSPLHF.

The V and J genes are TRBV19 and TRBJ1-6, with 8 bases aligning to TRBD1. The CDR3 spans 15 residues. Germline V gene data show CDR1 as LNHDA and CDR2 as SQIVND (reference sequence). Losses at the gene ends were 8 bases for V and 4 bases for J; bases not matched to a gene: 7. CDR3 bases: TGTGCCAGTGCCCTTGACAGGGGTTATAATTCACCCCTCCACTTT. Translating it yields CASALDRGYNSPLHF.

This clone was seen only once. The V gene is TRBV5-1, the J gene TRBJ2-5, with no clear D. The germline gives CDR1 SGHRS, CDR2 YFSETQ. The V and J ends lost 0 bases and 1 base respectively, with 4 bases between them. The length of the CDR3 is 13 residues. The CDR3 spells CASSLVPQETQYF. The CDR3 DNA is TGCGCCAGCAGCTTGGTCCCCCAAGAGACCCAGTACTTC.

The V call is TRBV7-2, the J call TRBJ1-3; D remains ambiguous. This CDR3 contains 15 residues. Trimming stripped 1 base from V and 2 bases from J, with 9 bases between. Germline CDR1 SGHTA, CDR2 FQGNSA. CDR3 residues: CASSLVSIAGNTIYF. The CDR3 DNA follows: TGTGCCAGCAGCTTAGTATCCATCGCTGGAAACACCATATATTTT. The entire variable domain, with the rest obtained from reference TRBV7-2 and TRBJ1-3, is as follows: GAGVSQSPSNKVTEKGKDVELRCDPISGHTALYWYRQSLGQGLEFLIYFQGNSAPDKSGLPSDRFSAERTGGSVSTLTIQRTQQEDSAVYLCASSLVSIAGNTIYFGEGSWLTVV.

J is TRBJ1-2 and V is TRBV7-9; D may be TRBD1 (5 bases). Germline lookup yields CDR1 SEHNR and CDR2 FQNEAQ (reference sequence). CDR3 size: 14 residues. V was clipped by 0 bases and J by 4 bases, with 9 bases between them. The DNA of the CDR3 is TGTGCCAGCAGCTTAGCCGAGGGACTCTATGGCTACACCTTC. The encoded protein is CASSLAEGLYGYTF.

The chain combines TRBV21-1 with TRBJ2-7; the table gives TRBD2 as D, unverified against the DNA. TRBV21-1 is a recognized pseudogene. The CDR3 consists of 14 residues. For the CDR3, the DNA is TGTGCCAGCAGCAAAGAGGGCGGGACCTACGAGCAGTACTTC. Protein: CASSKEGGTYEQYF.

The chain joins TRBV7-9 to TRBJ2-3, with a weak D call TRBD1 (5 bases). V lost 3 bases and J 3 bases, leaving 10 bases between the germline ends. CDR1 is SEHNR and CDR2 is FQNEAQ in the germline V gene (reference sequence). CDR3 length equals 14 residues. The CDR3 sequence is CASSFSRVTDTQYF. The CDR3 DNA sequence: TGTGCCAGCAGCTTTTCCAGGGTAACAGATACGCAGTATTTT. Full variable domain (remainder filled in from reference TRBV7-9 and TRBJ2-3): DTGVSQNPRHKITKRGQNVTFRCDPISEHNRLYWYRQTLGQGPEFLTYFQNEAQLEKSRLLSDRFSAERPKGSFSTLEIQRTEQGDSAMYLCASSFSRVTDTQYFGPGTRLTVL.

Note on this clone: The same CDR3 arises from other DNA sequences in this sample as well. The chain is built from TRBV18 and TRBJ2-5; no clear D gene. CDR1 is KGHSH, CDR2 LQKENI, per germline. Trimming shortened V by 1 base and J by 5 bases, and 2 bases separated the two germline ends. This CDR3 comprises 11 residues. CDR3 nucleotides: TGTGCCAGCTCACCACAGGAGACCCAGTACTTC. Residues: CASSPQETQYF.

The gene calls are TRBV4-1 and TRBJ2-1; D could derive from TRBD1 or TRBD2 (5 bases each). Trimming took 4 bases from V and 3 from J, leaving 16 bases between them. Germline V gene lookup returns CDR1 MGHRA and CDR2 YSYEKL. This CDR3 region has 16 residues. The CDR3: CASSRGSRPIYNEQFF. The CDR3 nucleotides read TGCGCCAGCAGCCGGGGGTCTAGGCCAATCTACAATGAGCAGTTCTTC.

This chain links TRBV28 with TRBJ2-5; 8 positions agree with TRBD1. The CDR3 is 14 amino acids. Per the germline V gene, CDR1 is MDHEN and CDR2 is SYDVKM. Losses at the gene ends were 4 bases for V and 2 bases for J; bases not matched to a gene: 3. The CDR3 sequence: CASSSGQGQETQYF. For the CDR3, the DNA is TGTGCCAGCAGTTCTGGACAGGGACAAGAGACCCAGTACTTC.

The chain has TRBV19 and TRBJ2-3; 11 bases are a match to TRBD2. Germline V gene sequence: CDR1 LNHDA, CDR2 SQIVND (reference sequence). The CDR3 sequence is 17 residues long. The trim removed 3 bases at V and 2 bases at J, leaving 7 bases unmatched. The CDR3 sequence: CASSMRTSGLHTDTQYF. The CDR3 bases are TGTGCCAGTAGTATGAGGACTAGCGGGTTACACACAGATACGCAGTATTTT. Based on the CDR3 plus reference TRBV19 and TRBJ2-3, the full variable domain is DGGITQSPKYLFRKEGQNVTLSCEQNLNHDAMYWYRQDPGQGLRLIYYSQIVNDFQKGDIAEGYSVSREKKESFPLTVTSAQKNPTAFYLCASSMRTSGLHTDTQYFGPGTRLTVL.

The gene calls are TRBV5-1 and TRBJ2-7, with 9 bases that match TRBD2. V was pared by 1 base and J by 2 bases, with 4 bases of the junction left unmatched. This CDR3 contains 15 residues. Germline V gene lookup returns CDR1 SGHRS and CDR2 YFSETQ. CDR3 DNA: TGCGCCAGCAGCTTGTTGCTAGCGGGAACCTACGAGCAGTACTTC. Protein product: CASSLLLAGTYEQYF.

The sample holds one count of this clone. This chain joins TRBV7-2 and TRBJ2-2; D is undetermined. CDR1 and CDR2 (germline): SGHTA, FQGNSA. This CDR3 has 12 amino acids. V lost 3 bases to trimming and J lost 6 bases, with 5 bases between them. CDR3 DNA sequence: TGTGCCAGCAGCTTTGGACCCGGGGAGCTGTTTTTT. Protein sequence: CASSFGPGELFF.

The chain carries TRBV5-6 and TRBJ1-1; D call uncertain. There are 15 residues in the CDR3. Germline V gene data show CDR1 as SGHDT and CDR2 as YYEEEE. Trimming pared 2 bases from V and 0 bases from J, leaving 11 bases between. CDR3 in DNA: TGTGCCAGCAGCTTTAACCCCACAATGAACACTGAAGCTTTCTTT. The encoded protein is CASSFNPTMNTEAFF.

The chain employs TRBV13 and TRBJ2-7; TRBD2 might be the D (7 bases). Germline CDR1 PRHDT, CDR2 FYEKMQ (reference sequence). Deletions cut 0 bases from V and 0 bases from J, with 9 bases between. The CDR3 has 15 residues. In nucleotides, the CDR3 is TGTGCCAGCAGCTTAGGAGGGGGGGACTCCTACGAGCAGTACTTC. Amino acid sequence: CASSLGGGDSYEQYF.

V is TRBV5-1 and J is TRBJ2-1; the match to TRBD1 covers 7 bases. The CDR3 is made up of 15 amino acids. Germline V gene lookup returns CDR1 SGHRS and CDR2 YFSETQ. V dropped 5 bases and J dropped 4; count of bases not matched to a gene: 9. The CDR3 loop is CASSYGPGQYNEQFF. CDR3 sequence (DNA): TGCGCCAGCAGTTATGGCCCGGGACAGTACAATGAGCAGTTCTTC.

CDR3 nucleotides: TGTGCCAGCAGTGAAAGAGAAATCGGGGAGCTGTTTTTT. Translated, it gives CASSEREIGELFF. The chain links TRBV2 to TRBJ2-2; no clear D gene. CDR1 SNHLY and CDR2 FYNNEI come from the germline V gene. With 2 bases removed from V and 7 bases from J, the gap between germline ends came to 8 bases. The CDR3 covers 13 residues.

V is TRBV25-1 and J is TRBJ2-3, with D hard to call. Deletions cut 5 bases from V and 4 bases from J, with 10 bases between. Germline-derived CDR1 and CDR2 are MGHDK and SYGVNS. The CDR3 covers 13 residues. CDR3 sequence: CASSLSGPDTQYF. The CDR3 DNA follows: TGTGCCAGCAGTCTAAGTGGGCCAGATACGCAGTATTTT. Full variable domain (missing parts from reference TRBV25-1 and TRBJ2-3): EADIYQTPRYLVIGTGKKITLECSQTMGHDKMYWYQQDPGMELHLIHYSYGVNSTEKGDLSSESTVSRIRTEHFPLTLESARPSHTSQYLCASSLSGPDTQYFGPGTRLTVL.

This rearrangement joins TRBV28 to TRBJ2-7; possibly TRBD1 or TRBD2 for D (5 bases each). Trimming took off 6 bases at V and 0 bases at J, with 18 bases between the two ends. Germline V gene lookup returns CDR1 MDHEN and CDR2 SYDVKM. The CDR3 extends over 16 amino acids. CDR3 loop: CASSLEAAGSSYEQYF. The CDR3 DNA sequence: TGTGCCAGCAGCCTAGAGGCGGCAGGGAGCTCCTACGAGCAGTACTTC.

V and J are TRBV29-1 and TRBJ2-7; no definite D call. CDR1 is SQVTM, CDR2 ANQGSEA, per germline. The CDR3 has 11 amino acids. Trimming stripped 6 bases from V and 6 bases from J, with 12 bases between. Here the CDR3 reads CSVVLGSEQYF. CDR3 sequence (DNA): TGCAGCGTGGTCCTGGGGTCCGAGCAGTACTTC.

The rearrangement uses TRBV2 and TRBJ2-7; a possible D gene is TRBD2 (7 bases). The CDR3 is made up of 14 amino acids. Germline V gives CDR1 SNHLY, CDR2 FYNNEI. V lost 5 bases and J 3 bases, leaving 14 bases between the germline ends. The CDR3 reads CASSRGGRSYEQYF. CDR3 coding DNA: TGTGCCAGCAGTAGGGGGGGCAGGAGCTACGAGCAGTACTTC. Full variable domain (missing parts from reference TRBV2 and TRBJ2-7): EPEVTQTPSHQVTQMGQEVILRCVPISNHLYFYWYRQILGQKVEFLVSFYNNEISEKSEIFDDQFSVERPDGSNFTLKIRSTKLEDSAMYFCASSRGGRSYEQYFGPGTRLTVT.

The chain employs TRBV4-1 and TRBJ1-5; D gene ambiguous. CDR1 and CDR2 from the germline V gene are MGHRA and YSYEKL. V lost 4 bases and J lost 1, with 17 bases in between. CDR3 length: 17 amino acids. This CDR3 is CASSPRYKSTSNQPQHF. The CDR3 region has the DNA TGCGCCAGCAGCCCCAGATATAAGAGTACGAGCAATCAGCCCCAGCATTTT.

The chain employs TRBV19 and TRBJ1-3; D not resolved. The germline V gene has CDR1 LNHDA and CDR2 SQIVND (reference sequence). The CDR3 runs to 16 residues. Trimming removed 6 bases from V and 2 bases from J, with 17 bases in between. CDR3 region: CASSPLSVGPGNTIYF. The CDR3 DNA is TGTGCCAGTAGCCCACTCAGTGTTGGTCCTGGAAACACCATATATTTT.

This rearrangement joins TRBV27 to TRBJ2-7; D might be TRBD1 or TRBD2, each matching 5 bases. This CDR3 region has 15 residues. The germline CDR1 and CDR2 sequences are MNHEY and SMNVEV (reference sequence). Trimming removed 6 bases at V and 3 bases at J, with 18 bases between. In DNA, the CDR3 is TGTGCCAGCAGGGGGGTCGGGGTACTTAACTACGAGCAGTACTTC. Its translation is CASRGVGVLNYEQYF.